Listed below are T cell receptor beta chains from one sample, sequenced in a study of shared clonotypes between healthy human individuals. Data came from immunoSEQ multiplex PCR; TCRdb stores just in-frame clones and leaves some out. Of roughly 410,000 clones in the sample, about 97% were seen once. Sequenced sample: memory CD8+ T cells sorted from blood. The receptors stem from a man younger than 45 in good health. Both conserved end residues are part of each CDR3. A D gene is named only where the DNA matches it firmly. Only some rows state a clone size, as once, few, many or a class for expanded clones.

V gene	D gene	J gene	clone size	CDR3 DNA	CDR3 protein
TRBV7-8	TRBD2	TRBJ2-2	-	TGTGCCAGCAGCTGGACAGCGGGAGATCCCGGGGAGCTGTTTTTT	CASSWTAGDPGELFF
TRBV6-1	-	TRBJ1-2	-	TGTGCCAGCAGTGAACCCCGCGACGGTGGGAGTTTCTATGGCTACACCTTC	CASSEPRDGGSFYGYTF
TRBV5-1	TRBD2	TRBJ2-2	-	TGCGCCAGCAGCGGGACTAGCGGGAGGTCGAGGGAGCTGTTTTTT	CASSGTSGRSRELFF
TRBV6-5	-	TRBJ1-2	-	TGTGTCACGAGGCAGGGAAGCTATGGCTACACCTTC	CVTRQGSYGYTF
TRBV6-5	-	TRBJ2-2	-	TGTGCCAGCAGTTTTAGCGGAACTAACACCGGGGAGCTGTTTTTT	CASSFSGTNTGELFF
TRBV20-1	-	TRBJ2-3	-	TGCAGTGCTGGATCCGATACGCAGTATTTT	CSAGSDTQYF
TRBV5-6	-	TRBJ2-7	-	TGTGCCAGCAGTCAGGGCTACGAGCAGTACTTC	CASSQGYEQYF
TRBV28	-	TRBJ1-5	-	TGTGCCAGCAGTTTATATGACGGTAGCAATCAGCCCCAGCATTTT	CASSLYDGSNQPQHF
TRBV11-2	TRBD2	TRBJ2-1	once	TGTGCCAGCAGCTTAGCCGCTTTTTCGAGCGGGAGTTTCGATGAGCAGTTCTTC	CASSLAAFSSGSFDEQFF
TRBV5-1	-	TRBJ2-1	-	TGCGCCAGCAGCTTGTCAGGGTATGAGCAGTTCTTC	CASSLSGYEQFF
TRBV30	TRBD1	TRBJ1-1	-	TGTGCCTGGACCGGGACAGGCCCCCTGAGGGCTTTCTTT	CAWTGTGPLRAFF
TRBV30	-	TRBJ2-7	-	TGTGCCCCGCCCCCGGAGCAGTACTTC	CAPPPEQYF
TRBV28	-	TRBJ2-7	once	TGTGCCAGCAGTTTGTCAGCGGGTCTTTCCTACGAGCAGTACTTC	CASSLSAGLSYEQYF
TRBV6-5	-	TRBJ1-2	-	TGTGCCAGCAGTTACAGCCAGGGGTTTGGCTACACCTTC	CASSYSQGFGYTF
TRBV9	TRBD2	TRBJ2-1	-	TGTGCCAGCAGCGACTCACCAGCGGGAGGGCCATCGTTAAATGAGCAGTTCTTC	CASSDSPAGGPSLNEQFF
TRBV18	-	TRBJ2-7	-	TGTGCCAGCTCACCGGGGGGCTCCTACGAGCAGTACTTC	CASSPGGSYEQYF
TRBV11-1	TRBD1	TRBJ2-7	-	TGTGCCAGCAGCACCGGGACAGCCAATACCTACGAGCAGTACTTC	CASSTGTANTYEQYF
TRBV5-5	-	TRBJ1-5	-	TGTGCCAGCAGCCGCCACCCGACAGGCAATCAGCCCCAGCATTTT	CASSRHPTGNQPQHF
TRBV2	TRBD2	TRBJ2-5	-	TGTGCCAGCAGCCCTGGACTAGGCACAAGGACCCAGTACTTC	CASSPGLGTRTQYF
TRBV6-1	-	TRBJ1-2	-	TGTGCCAGCAGTGGGACTTCGGGACGGCTACTATATGGCTACACCTTC	CASSGTSGRLLYGYTF
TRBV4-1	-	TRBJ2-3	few	TGCGCCAGCAGCCAGCCTTCTAGCACAGATACGCAGTATTTT	CASSQPSSTDTQYF
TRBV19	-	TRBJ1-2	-	TGTGCCAGTAGTATACAGACAGATGGCTATGGCTACACCTTC	CASSIQTDGYGYTF
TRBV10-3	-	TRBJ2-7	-	TGTGCCATCAGGACACCGAACAGTTCCTACGAGCAGTACTTC	CAIRTPNSSYEQYF
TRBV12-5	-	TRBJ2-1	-	TGTGCTAGTGGTTTGGGCTACAATGAGCAGTTCTTC	CASGLGYNEQFF
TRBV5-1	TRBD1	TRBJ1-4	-	TGCGCCAGCAGCTTGGGAGGGGGCTTGACTAATGAAAAACTGTTTTTT	CASSLGGGLTNEKLFF
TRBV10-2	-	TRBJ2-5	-	TGCGCCAGCAGTGAACTAGTGACCCAGTACTTC	CASSELVTQYF
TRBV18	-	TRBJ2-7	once	TGTGCCAGCTCACCTGGGACCTACGAGCAGTACTTC	CASSPGTYEQYF
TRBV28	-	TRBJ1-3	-	TGTGCCAGCAGCCCCATGGCGAGGGGGAGGGACACCATATATTTT	CASSPMARGRDTIYF
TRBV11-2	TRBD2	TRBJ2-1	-	TGTGCCAGCAGCATGGGCGGGAGGCCCAATGAGCAGTTCTTC	CASSMGGRPNEQFF
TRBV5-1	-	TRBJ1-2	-	TGCGCCAGCAGCTTGGGCATATATGGCTACACCTTC	CASSLGIYGYTF
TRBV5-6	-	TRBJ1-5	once	TGTGCCAGCAGCCGCCGAGGCTATAGCAATCAGCCCCAGCATTTT	CASSRRGYSNQPQHF
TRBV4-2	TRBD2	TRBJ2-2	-	TGTGCCAGCAGAAAAGGGAGCGGGATTAACACCGGGGAGCTGTTTTTT	CASRKGSGINTGELFF
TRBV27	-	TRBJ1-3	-	TGTGCCAGCAGTTCCCGACAGTCGGCTGGAAACACCATATATTTT	CASSSRQSAGNTIYF
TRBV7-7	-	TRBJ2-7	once	TGTGCTAGCAGCCCGGCGCCCCCCTCTTGCGGCGAGCAGTACTTC	CASSPAPPSCGEQYF
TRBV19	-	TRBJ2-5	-	TGTGCCAGTAGTCCCAGCCAAGAGACCCAGTACTTC	CASSPSQETQYF
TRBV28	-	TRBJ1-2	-	TGTGCCAGCAGTTTAAACCTGGGCTACACCTTC	CASSLNLGYTF
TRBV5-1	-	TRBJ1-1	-	TGCGCCAGCAGCTTGGACAGGAACACTGAAGCTTTCTTT	CASSLDRNTEAFF
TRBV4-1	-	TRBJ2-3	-	TGCGCCAGCAGCGACCGAGTAGCCCTTTTGGCAGATACGCAGTATTTT	CASSDRVALLADTQYF
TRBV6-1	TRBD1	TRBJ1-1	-	TGTGCCAGCAGTGAGGAACAGGGGGCTGAAGCTTTCTTT	CASSEEQGAEAFF
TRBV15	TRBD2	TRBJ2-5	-	TGTGCCACCAGCAGAAATAGCGGGAGCCTTAAGGAGACCCAGTACTTC	CATSRNSGSLKETQYF
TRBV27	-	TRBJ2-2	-	TGTGCCAGCAGTTTGGGGAGGAGGAGGAACACCGGGGAGCTGTTTTTT	CASSLGRRRNTGELFF
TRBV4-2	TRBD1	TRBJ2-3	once	TGTGCCAGCAGCCATCGCCGACAGGGTACAGATACGCAGTATTTT	CASSHRRQGTDTQYF
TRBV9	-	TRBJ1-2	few	TGTGCCAGCAGCGTACAGGGCTATGGCTACACCTTC	CASSVQGYGYTF
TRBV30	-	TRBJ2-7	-	TGTGCCTGGAGCAAGAGGACTATTTCGGCCTACGAGCAGTACTTC	CAWSKRTISAYEQYF
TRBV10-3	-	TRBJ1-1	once	TGTGCCATCAGTGAAGGTCTCCGGACTGAAGCTTTCTTT	CAISEGLRTEAFF
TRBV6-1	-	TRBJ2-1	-	TGTGCCAGCAGCCGAACAGGGTGGGATGAGCAGTTCTTC	CASSRTGWDEQFF
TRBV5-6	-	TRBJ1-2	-	TGTGCCAGCAGCTTGTTAGTAGGGGTGGCCTATGGCTACACCTTC	CASSLLVGVAYGYTF
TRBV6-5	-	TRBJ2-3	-	TGTGCCAGCAGAGACCGGAGGGATACGCAGTATTTT	CASRDRRDTQYF
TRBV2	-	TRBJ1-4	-	TGTGCCAGCAGTTTCCAGGGTGAAAAACTGTTTTTT	CASSFQGEKLFF
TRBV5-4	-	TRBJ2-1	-	TGTGCCAGCAGCTCACATCCGGGACTCCTCTCCTACAATGAGCAGTTCTTC	CASSSHPGLLSYNEQFF
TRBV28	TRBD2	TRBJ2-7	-	TGTGCCAGCACTACGGGGACTAGCGGGAGCCGAAGGGCCTACGAGCAGTACTTC	CASTTGTSGSRRAYEQYF
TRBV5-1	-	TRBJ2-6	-	TGCGCCAGCAGCTTTGGTTCCTCTGGGGCCAACGTCCTGACTTTC	CASSFGSSGANVLTF
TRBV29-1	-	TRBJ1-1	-	TGCAGCGCCGTACGGACTAACACTGAAGCTTTCTTT	CSAVRTNTEAFF